This is a list of T cell receptor beta chains from one sample in a study of blood T cell repertoires in COVID-19. TCRdb's copy holds only in-frame clones and misses some; the assay was immunoSEQ multiplex PCR. The sample includes some 370,000 clones, 90% of them seen just once. The sample consisted of peripheral blood. The origin of the receptors is a man aged 18 to 29 with active or convalescent COVID-19. CDR3s include the opening cysteine and the closing phenylalanine or tryptophan. Each record gives: J gene, V gene, D gene, CDR3 length, clone size, CDR3 DNA, CDR3 protein. The D gene is left open where the match is weak. Clone size is not always given. Where it is, it says once, few, many or a class for expanded clones.

j_call: TRBJ2-1
v_call: TRBV18
d_call: TRBD1
cdr3_length: 15
clone_size: NA
cdr3_nt: TGTGCCAGCTCACCAGATGGGACAGGGCTAAATGAGCAGTTCTTC
cdr3_aa: CASSPDGTGLNEQFF

j_call: TRBJ1-5
v_call: TRBV25-1
d_call: NA
cdr3_length: 13
clone_size: NA
cdr3_nt: TGTGCCAGCAGTCCCTGGGGAGATCAGCCCCAGCATTTT
cdr3_aa: CASSPWGDQPQHF

j_call: TRBJ2-7
v_call: TRBV7-9
d_call: NA
cdr3_length: 13
clone_size: NA
cdr3_nt: TGTGCCAGCAGCTTAGCTAGTAGAGTCGAGCAGTACTTC
cdr3_aa: CASSLASRVEQYF

j_call: TRBJ1-1
v_call: TRBV19
d_call: NA
cdr3_length: 13
clone_size: few
cdr3_nt: TGTGCCAGTAGCCTCCGAGAGAACACTGAAGCTTTCTTT
cdr3_aa: CASSLRENTEAFF

j_call: TRBJ1-2
v_call: TRBV7-9
d_call: TRBD1
cdr3_length: 14
clone_size: NA
cdr3_nt: TGTGCCAGCAGCCCCCGCACAGGGGACGATGGCTACACCTTC
cdr3_aa: CASSPRTGDDGYTF

j_call: TRBJ1-1
v_call: TRBV7-9
d_call: NA
cdr3_length: 12
clone_size: NA
cdr3_nt: TGTGCCAGCAGCCCAGGGCCAGCTGAAGCTTTCTTT
cdr3_aa: CASSPGPAEAFF

j_call: TRBJ2-5
v_call: TRBV7-8
d_call: TRBD2
cdr3_length: 14
clone_size: NA
cdr3_nt: TGTGCCAGCAGCACTTGGGGAGGGTGGGAGACCCAGTACTTC
cdr3_aa: CASSTWGGWETQYF

j_call: TRBJ1-2
v_call: TRBV18
d_call: TRBD1
cdr3_length: 15
clone_size: NA
cdr3_nt: TGTGCCAGCTCACCAATGGGACAGGGGGCAATTGGCTACACCTTC
cdr3_aa: CASSPMGQGAIGYTF

j_call: TRBJ2-1
v_call: TRBV19
d_call: TRBD2
cdr3_length: 18
clone_size: NA
cdr3_nt: TGTGCCAGTAGTATAGGGACTAGCGGGGCTTACTCATACAATGAGCAGTTCTTC
cdr3_aa: CASSIGTSGAYSYNEQFF

j_call: TRBJ1-5
v_call: TRBV28
d_call: NA
cdr3_length: 17
clone_size: NA
cdr3_nt: TGTGCCAGCAGTTTCCCAAAAAGCCAGGGGCGGAATCAGCCCCAGCATTTT
cdr3_aa: CASSFPKSQGRNQPQHF

j_call: TRBJ2-7
v_call: TRBV28
d_call: NA
cdr3_length: 13
clone_size: once
cdr3_nt: TGTGCCAGCAGTCCGACAAAGGTCTACGAGCAGTACTTC
cdr3_aa: CASSPTKVYEQYF

j_call: TRBJ1-6
v_call: TRBV19
d_call: TRBD1
cdr3_length: 17
clone_size: NA
cdr3_nt: TGTGCCAGTACCCTAGCGCCTCCCGGGACAGGTGGTTCACCCCTCCACTTT
cdr3_aa: CASTLAPPGTGGSPLHF

j_call: TRBJ1-1
v_call: TRBV19
d_call: NA
cdr3_length: 16
clone_size: NA
cdr3_nt: TGTGCCAGTAGATCGCCCAGGGGTCCCTTTAACACTGAAGCTTTCTTT
cdr3_aa: CASRSPRGPFNTEAFF